This T cell receptor beta chain derives from a study of cytomegalovirus exposure and HLA in healthy donors. Only in-frame clones appear in the TCRdb table, and some are missing; sequencing was by immunoSEQ multiplex PCR. This sample yields 120,000 or so clones, of which about nine tenths are seen a single time; roughly 2% belongs to the top ten. Per the germline V gene, CDR1 is SGHRS and CDR2 is YFSETQ. CDR3 size: 13 residues. The V end lost 1 base, the J end lost 11 bases, and 15 bases lay between the germline ends. This TCR was recovered from a woman aged 18-29 years in good health and CMV-seronegative. The V and J genes are TRBV5-1 and TRBJ1-1; D might be TRBD1 (5 bases). The material sequenced was PBMCs. The CDR3 DNA follows: TGCGCCAGCAGCTTGAGGGAACAGGACCGGGCTTTCTTT. It encodes CASSLREQDRAFF.